This TCR beta chain was sequenced during a study of OX40 agonist ivuxolimab in advanced cancers. Repertoires were generated with immunoSEQ multiplex PCR, while TCRdb's copy carries only in-frame clones and drops some. The data contain roughly 70,000 clones, 87% of them singletons. This receptor was obtained from an adult with an advanced solid tumor such as melanoma, head and neck, liver or kidney cancer. Here the sequenced sample was CD4+ or CD8+ T cells sorted from blood, taken in a trial of the OX40 agonist ivuxolimab.

The CDR3 loop is CASSFPGGYEQYF. For the CDR3, the DNA is TGTGCCAGCAGTTTCCCGGGGGGCTACGAGCAGTACTTC. V and J are TRBV6-5 and TRBJ2-7; 7 bases are a match to TRBD2. The CDR3 loop spans 13 amino acids. Germline-derived CDR1 and CDR2 are MNHEY and SVGAGI. Unmatched junction bases numbered 3, after V lost 4 bases and J lost 3 bases.